These 29 T cell receptor beta chains came from one sample sequenced in a study of T-cell memory formation after mild COVID-19. TCRdb recomputed calls from the 5' RACE reads with MiXCR, one row per CDR3 protein. The sample includes 250,000 to 350,000 distinct CDR3 sequences, less than 20% of them seen just once. Source material: PBMCs or a T cell subset sorted from them (not recorded which). The receptors stem from a man aged 18 to 30 who had mild COVID-19 (a few samples of this study predate the infection). Cell type and time point are not known.

The chain couples TRBV11-1 to TRBJ1-1; 7 bases match TRBD1. Germline CDR1 and CDR2: SGHAT and FQDESV (reference sequence). V was pared by 4 bases and J by 4 bases, with 6 bases of the junction left unmatched. This CDR3 has 14 amino acids. The CDR3 protein is CASSSPTGRTEAFF. For the CDR3, the DNA is TGTGCCAGCAGCTCCCCGACAGGGCGCACTGAAGCTTTCTTT. Full variable domain (rest looked up from reference TRBV11-1 and TRBJ1-1): EAEVAQSPRYKITEKSQAVAFWCDPISGHATLYWYRQILGQGPELLVQFQDESVVDDSQLPKDRFSAERLKGVDSTLKIQPAELGDSAMYLCASSSPTGRTEAFFGQGTRLTVV.

This chain joins TRBV12-3 or TRBV12-4 and TRBJ2-3, with D tentatively TRBD2 (6 bases). Deletions cut 11 bases from V and 2 bases from J, with 14 bases between. The CDR3 runs 13 residues. CDR3 coding DNA: TGTGCCGCCGGGACTCTCGCCACAGATACGCAGTATTTT. This gives the protein CAAGTLATDTQYF.

CDR3 nucleotides: TGTGCCAGCAGCGAGGACAGGGGGCAGAGAGAGACCCAGTACTTC. Its protein is CASSEDRGQRETQYF. The chain employs TRBV2 and TRBJ2-5; 11 bases agree with TRBD1. CDR3 length: 15 residues. CDR1 is SNHLY and CDR2 is FYNNEI in the germline V gene. V trimming: 6 bases; J trimming: 4 bases; junction bases outside the gene matches: 7.

This clonotype was counted a few times. The genes are TRBV28 and TRBJ2-3; the D gene is possibly TRBD2 (5 bases). CDR1 and CDR2 from the germline V gene are MDHEN and SYDVKM. The V and J ends lost 8 bases and 1 base respectively, with 7 bases between them. The CDR3 consists of 12 residues. The CDR3 loop is CASGRGTDTQYF. The CDR3, as DNA: TGTGCCAGCGGGCGGGGCACAGATACGCAGTATTTT. Full variable domain (remainder filled in from reference TRBV28 and TRBJ2-3): DVKVTQSSRYLVKRTGEKVFLECVQDMDHENMFWYRQDPGLGLRLIYFSYDVKMKEKGDIPEGYSVSREKKERFSLILESASTNQTSMYLCASGRGTDTQYFGPGTRLTVL.

CDR3 nucleotide sequence: TGTGCCAGCAGTTCCCCGATCACCGGGGAGCTGTTTTTT. Its protein product is CASSSPITGELFF. This chain connects TRBV27 to TRBJ2-2; unclear D gene. The CDR3 loop spans 13 amino acids. The germline gives CDR1 MNHEY, CDR2 SMNVEV (reference sequence). V lost 4 bases and J 4 bases, leaving 7 bases between the germline ends.

The J gene is TRBJ1-5, the V gene TRBV6-2 or TRBV6-3; D uncertain. The CDR3 has 12 residues. Germline loops: CDR1 MNHEY, CDR2 SVGEGT. Trimming shortened V by 7 bases and J by 6 bases, and 10 bases separated the two germline ends. The CDR3 DNA follows: TGTGCCAGCACCACCCCCCGTCAGCCCCAGCATTTT. Its protein product is CASTTPRQPQHF.

This clonotype turned up a few times. The chain couples TRBV20-1 to TRBJ2-3; tentatively, D is TRBD1 (6 bases). The CDR3 contains 15 residues. Germline loops: CDR1 DFQATT, CDR2 SNEGSKA (reference sequence). V dropped 4 bases and J dropped 4 bases, with 18 bases sitting between them. The CDR3 DNA follows: TGCAGTGCTATGCGCACAGGGTTCAGGCCAGATACGCAGTATTTT. Amino acid sequence: CSAMRTGFRPDTQYF.

The table lists this clonotype with many counts. This chain joins TRBV6-6 and TRBJ2-1; D may be TRBD2 (7 bases). The CDR3 loop spans 14 amino acids. The V gene lost 7 bases and the J gene lost 4 bases, with 14 bases spanning the gap. Germline V gene lookup returns CDR1 MNHNY and CDR2 SVGAGI (reference sequence). In DNA form, the CDR3 reads TGTGCCAGCACCTCGGGGGGCCTTTACAATGAGCAGTTCTTC. Translation: CASTSGGLYNEQFF.

This clonotype has a handful of counts. The chain employs TRBV5-1 and TRBJ1-1; no firm D call. V was pared by 1 base and J by 1 base, with 8 bases between. CDR3 length: 14 amino acids. Germline CDR1 SGHRS, CDR2 YFSETQ. CDR3 sequence: CASSLYQRNTEAFF. The CDR3 DNA reads as TGCGCCAGCAGCTTGTACCAACGGAACACTGAAGCTTTCTTT.

There are many counts of this clonotype. The rearrangement joins TRBV5-1 to TRBJ1-1, with D perhaps TRBD1 (6 bases). The germline V gene encodes CDR1 SGHRS and CDR2 YFSETQ. CDR3 length equals 15 residues. V was cut by 4 bases and J by 5 bases, with 18 bases left in between. CDR3 sequence: CASSARAGVGTEAFF. DNA for the CDR3: TGCGCCAGCAGCGCCAGGGCAGGGGTGGGGACTGAAGCTTTCTTT.

On this clonotype: The junction departs from germline at one end; a sequencing error may be responsible. For the CDR3, the DNA is TGTGCCAGCAGTCGACAGGGCAATCAGCCCCATCATTTT. Translated, it gives CASSRQGNQPHHF. The chain combines TRBV6-2 or TRBV6-3 with TRBJ1-5; 7 nucleotides line up with TRBD1. The CDR3 contains 13 residues. Germline assignment: CDR1 MNHEY and CDR2 SVGEGT.

This clonotype was seen more than once but under ten times. The chain is built from TRBV28 and TRBJ2-7; 8 bases are a match to TRBD1. The V gene's germline CDR1 is MDHEN and CDR2 SYDVKM. J was trimmed by 4 bases and V by 4 bases; bases with no gene match: 3. The CDR3 runs to 13 residues. Here the CDR3 reads CASSSGGSYEQYV. CDR3 bases: TGTGCCAGCAGTTCAGGGGGCTCGTACGAGCAGTACGTC.

In its sample, this clonotype was seen many times. The V gene is TRBV5-1, the J gene TRBJ1-2, with D perhaps matching TRBD1 (5 bases). CDR3 size: 17 residues. From germline, CDR1 is SGHRS and CDR2 YFSETQ. The V gene lost 0 bases and the J gene lost 7 bases, with 22 bases spanning the gap. The CDR3 nucleotides read TGCGCCAGCAGCTTGGGGGGGGGTGCCCAAAGGATCTCTGGCTACACCTTC. Residues: CASSLGGGAQRISGYTF.

This clonotype has only a few counts. V gene TRBV20-1 combines with J gene TRBJ2-5, with 8 bases that match TRBD2. V trimming: 2 bases; J trimming: 5 bases; junction bases outside the gene matches: 4. The CDR3 has 13 residues. Germline V lookup: CDR1 DFQATT, CDR2 SNEGSKA (reference sequence). The chain's CDR3 is CSARRTSRETQYF. The CDR3 bases are TGCAGTGCTAGACGGACTAGCCGGGAGACCCAGTACTTC.

In this sample, this clonotype turned up many times. The chain uses TRBV4-2 and TRBJ2-7; no clear D. CDR1 and CDR2 from the germline V gene are LGHNA and YNFKEQ. V was pared by 0 bases and J by 4 bases, with 13 bases between. The CDR3 has 15 amino acids. The CDR3 is CASSQDGNGPYEQYV. CDR3 nucleotide sequence: TGTGCCAGCAGCCAAGATGGGAACGGGCCATACGAGCAGTACGTC.

The sample holds a few counts of this clonotype. The chain links TRBV5-8 to TRBJ2-1; D ambiguous. The V and J ends lost 0 bases and 15 bases respectively, with 13 bases between them. CDR3 length: 12 residues. Germline CDR1 SGHTS, CDR2 YDEGEE. As DNA, the CDR3 is TGTGCCAGCAGCTTGGCCGTGCTCCGGAGGTTCTTC. This encodes CASSLAVLRRFF.

The chain recombines TRBV19 with TRBJ1-5, with D possibly matching TRBD1 (6 bases). This CDR3 is built from 15 residues. V lost 7 bases and J 9 bases, leaving 22 bases between the germline ends. The germline CDR1 and CDR2 sequences are LNHDA and SQIVND (reference sequence). Written as DNA, the CDR3 is TGTGCCAGTACCACCTTGGGGGACAAGGGGTTGCCCCAGCATTTT. Protein product: CASTTLGDKGLPQHF.

This clonotype has just a few counts. The chain carries TRBV5-6 and TRBJ2-2; TRBD2 might be the D (5 bases). Germline V gene data show CDR1 as SGHDT and CDR2 as YYEEEE. The CDR3 runs 13 residues. V was pared by 10 bases and J by 4 bases, with 14 bases between. CDR3 nucleotides: TGTGCCTACGGTCGGGGAAGCACCGGGGAGCTGTTTTTT. It codes for CAYGRGSTGELFF.

The chain combines TRBV6-5 with TRBJ1-2; no clear D gene. The CDR3 covers 12 residues. The germline CDR1 and CDR2 sequences are MNHEY and SVGAGI. V lost 4 bases to trimming and J lost 8 bases, with 11 bases between them. The CDR3 DNA sequence: TGTGCCAGCAGTTCCACGATAGGGGGCTACACCTTC. It yields the protein CASSSTIGGYTF.

This clonotype was observed a handful of times. The chain couples TRBV28 to TRBJ2-7, with D possibly called TRBD1 or TRBD2 (5 bases each). Trimming left V 8 bases short and J 0 bases short, with 11 bases between. CDR3 size: 13 residues. The germline gives CDR1 MDHEN, CDR2 SYDVKM. The CDR3, as DNA: TGTGCCAGCCGCGCAGGGAGCTCCTACGAGCAGTACGTC. Encoded protein: CASRAGSSYEQYV.

The chain has TRBV7-2 and TRBJ2-5; 7 bases are shared with TRBD1. Germline V lookup: CDR1 SGHTA, CDR2 FQGNSA. The CDR3 is 13 residues long. J lost 6 bases, V lost 4 bases, and 5 bases had no gene match. This CDR3 reads CASSSQGRQTQYF. Written as DNA, the CDR3 is TGTGCCAGCAGCTCACAGGGGCGGCAGACCCAGTACTTC.

This clonotype was seen more than once but under ten times. The chain links TRBV6-5 to TRBJ2-5, with D tentatively TRBD1 or TRBD2 (5 bases each). The CDR3 consists of 13 residues. Trimming took 2 bases from V and 3 from J, leaving 7 bases between them. CDR1 is MNHEY, CDR2 SVGAGI, per germline. The CDR3 DNA follows: TGTGCCAGCAGTTACATGGGGGAAGAGACCCAGTACTTC. Translation: CASSYMGEETQYF.

DNA for the CDR3: TGTGCCAGCAGCTTAGGAGCAGGGGGAATGGATAAGACCCAGTACTTC. Translated, it gives CASSLGAGGMDKTQYF. V and J are TRBV7-2 and TRBJ2-5, with 7 bases matching TRBD1. Germline V CDR1 and CDR2: SGHTA, FQGNSA. The CDR3 extends over 16 amino acids. The V and J ends lost 1 base and 6 bases, in that order; junction bases with no gene match: 11. The whole variable domain, filled in from reference TRBV7-2 and TRBJ2-5, reads GAGVSQSPSNKVTEKGKDVELRCDPISGHTALYWYRQSLGQGLEFLIYFQGNSAPDKSGLPSDRFSAERTGGSVSTLTIQRTQQEDSAVYLCASSLGAGGMDKTQYFGPGTRLLVL.

The chain joins TRBV3-1 to TRBJ2-7; the D call may be TRBD1 or TRBD2 (5 bases each). CDR1 is LGHDT, CDR2 YNNKEL, per germline (reference sequence). With 1 base removed from V and 3 bases from J, the gap between germline ends came to 19 bases. The CDR3 is 17 residues long. The CDR3 DNA sequence: TGTGCCAGCAGCCAAGGAACTCCGGGACGGGGAATCTACGAGCAGTACGTC. Translating it yields CASSQGTPGRGIYEQYV.

On this clonotype itself: At one end, the junction sequence differs from germline, possibly due to a read error. This chain connects TRBV6-2 or TRBV6-3 to TRBJ2-3; D ambiguous. In germline, CDR1 is MNHEY, CDR2 SVGEGT. The CDR3 consists of 14 residues. The chain's CDR3 is CDSSPLESTDTQYF. CDR3 in DNA: TGTGACAGCAGCCCCCTAGAGTCCACAGATACGCAGTATTTT.

In its sample, this clonotype was seen many times. This chain links TRBV4-3 with TRBJ2-2; D gene unclear. Trimming pared 6 bases from V and 6 bases from J, leaving 14 bases between. Germline CDR1 and CDR2: LGHNA and YSLEER. This CDR3 is built from 14 residues. DNA for the CDR3: TGCGCCAGCAGACTCGAAATCAGTTCCGGGGAGCTGTTTTTT. Residues: CASRLEISSGELFF.

This clonotype was recorded a few times. This chain connects TRBV3-1 to TRBJ2-1, with 10 positions matching TRBD2. CDR3 length: 18 amino acids. Germline values: CDR1 LGHDT, CDR2 YNNKEL (reference sequence). V was pared by 0 bases and J by 7 bases, with 12 bases of the junction left unmatched. The DNA of the CDR3 is TGTGCCAGCAGCCAAGATGTCGGAGCGGGGGGGCTGGGGAATGAGCAGTTCTTC. Protein product: CASSQDVGAGGLGNEQFF.

The V call is TRBV11-3, the J call TRBJ2-2; 10 bases fit TRBD2. V was clipped by 5 bases and J by 7 bases; unmatched bases: 10. The CDR3 covers 16 residues. Germline V gene sequence: CDR1 SGHNT, CDR2 YENEEA. The CDR3 loop reads CASSPGGSGGNGELFF. CDR3 in DNA: TGTGCCAGCAGCCCCGGGGGTAGCGGGGGGAACGGGGAGCTGTTTTTT.

This clonotype was observed a handful of times. V usage is TRBV11-2 and J usage is TRBJ2-5, with D uncertain. From germline, CDR1 is SGHAT and CDR2 FQNNGV. The CDR3 extends over 14 amino acids. V lost 5 bases, J lost 2 bases, and 12 bases lay in between. CDR3 in amino acids: CASSAQALQETQYF. The CDR3 DNA reads as TGTGCCAGCAGCGCGCAGGCCCTACAAGAGACCCAGTACTTC.